The rows below give T cell receptor beta chains drawn from one sample of a study of Ad26.COV2.S vaccination and SARS-CoV-2 variants. The table came from immunoSEQ multiplex PCR; TCRdb's copy has only in-frame clones and leaves some out. Here the sample spans a few hundred thousand clones, 70% to 90% being singletons. The source material was peripheral blood, sampled in a trial of Ad26.COV2.S vaccine versus placebo. The receptors were gathered from a person aged 18-60 years who received the Ad26.COV2.S COVID-19 vaccine or a placebo. CDR3s include the opening cysteine and the closing phenylalanine or tryptophan. A D gene is named only where the DNA matches it firmly. Some rows mark clone size as missing; the rest say once, few, many or name a class of expanded clone.

TRBV28	-	TRBJ1-4	-	CATNLWEDVTNEKLFF	TGTGCCACCAATCTCTGGGAGGACGTAACTAATGAAAAACTGTTTTTT
TRBV18	-	TRBJ2-3	-	CASSLDYRSTDTQYF	TGTGCCAGCTCGCTAGACTACCGAAGCACAGATACGCAGTATTTT
TRBV3-1/TRBV3-2	-	TRBJ1-4	-	CASSQIRGDLLGVNEKLFF	TGTGCCAGCAGCCAAATAAGGGGGGACCTCTTAGGGGTTAACGAAAAACTGTTTTTT
TRBV5-4	-	TRBJ1-6	few	CASSKETGSLHF	TGTGCCAGCAGCAAAGAAACAGGGTCCCTCCACTTT
TRBV10-3	-	TRBJ2-1	once	CAISFKDRQFF	TGTGCCATCAGTTTCAAGGACAGGCAGTTCTTC
TRBV3-1/TRBV3-2	-	TRBJ1-5	-	CASSQEGGRGDGDQPQHF	TGTGCCAGCAGCCAAGAGGGGGGCAGAGGGGACGGAGATCAGCCCCAGCATTTT
TRBV7-3	-	TRBJ2-3	-	CASSLTPGEADTQYF	TGTGCCAGCAGCTTAACCCCGGGGGAGGCAGATACGCAGTATTTT
TRBV4-1	-	TRBJ2-5	-	CASSQDLNMRGRGETQYF	TGCGCCAGCAGCCAAGATCTGAATATGCGGGGGCGGGGCGAGACCCAGTACTTC
TRBV2	TRBD2	TRBJ2-3	once	CASSVRRTSGVGTDTQYF	TGTGCCAGCAGTGTGCGGCGGACTAGCGGGGTTGGCACAGATACGCAGTATTTT
TRBV25-1	-	TRBJ2-5	-	CATRSTGQETQYF	TGTGCCACCAGATCAACGGGCCAAGAGACCCAGTACTTC
TRBV2	TRBD1	TRBJ1-2	-	CASSETGQGFYGYTF	TGTGCCAGCAGTGAAACGGGACAGGGTTTTTATGGCTACACCTTC
TRBV3-1/TRBV3-2	TRBD1	TRBJ2-7	-	CASSQADRAHEQYF	TGTGCCAGCAGCCAAGCAGACAGGGCTCACGAGCAGTACTTC
TRBV6-5	-	TRBJ2-5	-	CASSWGKETQYF	TGTGCCAGCAGTTGGGGTAAAGAGACCCAGTACTTC
TRBV28	TRBD1	TRBJ2-7	-	CASTPTRDRGYEQYF	TGTGCCAGCACCCCGACGCGGGACAGGGGCTACGAGCAGTACTTC
TRBV6-2/TRBV6-3	-	TRBJ2-7	-	CASSPLTLVQQYF	TGTGCCAGCAGCCCTCTCACACTAGTTCAGCAGTACTTC
TRBV10-1	-	TRBJ1-5	-	CASSGGVGQPQHF	TGCGCCAGCAGTGGGGGAGTTGGTCAGCCCCAGCATTTT
TRBV28	-	TRBJ2-3	-	CASSLRDTQYF	TGTGCCAGCAGTTTGCGAGATACGCAGTATTTT